This T cell receptor (beta chain) was identified in a study of T-cell memory formation after mild COVID-19 (dated by TCRdb to about 2021). Study-wide context: TCR sequence clusters from the two donors were largely donor specific. Longitudinal TCRalpha and TCRbeta repertoire sequencing tracked T-cell clones expanding and contracting after mild COVID-19 in two donors. The cohort was made up of two young adult volunteers, one female and one male, who were previously healthy. The study at large found these results: Only a couple of mild cases were covered by the study, and larger cohorts that include severe cases with pre-infection samples were considered necessary. Contracting CD4+ clones were found mainly in CM and EM memory subsets, while CD8+ clones were enriched in EMRA. The detection of some responding clones in pre-infection memory suggests that pre-existing cross-reactive memory T cells joined the SARS-CoV-2 response. Clones that contracted from day 15 to 85 showed balanced CD4/CD8 phenotypes, whereas a second wave of clones that expanded from day 15 to 37 leaned towards CD4+. The second-wave clones that peaked on day 37 were not confirmed to be SARS-CoV-2 specific.

V was cut back by 5 bases and J by 6 bases, leaving a gap of 16 bases between them. Taken from cysteine to phenylalanine, the CDR3 has 14 residues. The CDR3 DNA has 42 bases and is translated from base 1. The germline V gene sets CDR1 to SGHVS and CDR2 to FNYEAQ. The sequencer listed for this sample is Illumina NovaSeq 6000. cDNA libraries for TCRalpha and TCRbeta were prepared by 5'RACE using constant-segment primers, with sample barcodes and unique molecular identifiers added. Trizol reagent was used to extract RNA from every sample. Library amplification was performed in two PCR steps, and a second sample barcode and Illumina TruSeq adapters were introduced in the second step. Sequencing of the libraries was done on an Illumina NovaSeq, producing 2 x 150 bp paired-end reads. The paper's data handling went like this. The reads were demultiplexed and collapsed into UMI-guided consensus sequences using migec v1.2.7. Using mixcr v2.1.11, UMI consensuses were aligned to TRA and TRB V and J templates and then assembled into clonotypes. Clonotypes were classified as expanded or contracted when called significant by both edgeR and NoisET, with noise models trained on biological replicates. For edgeR calls, a false discovery rate-adjusted p below 0.01 and a log2 fold-change threshold of 1 were applied. As an exploratory analysis of dynamics, PCA with hierarchical clustering was applied to max-normalized trajectories of the 1000 most abundant clonotypes. Separately sequenced CD4+ and CD8+ repertoires were used to assign the CD4 or CD8 phenotype of responding clones. TCRdb reran the public reads through fastp at Q25 and MiXCR, keeping productive beta chains. Rows are unified per CDR3 protein, each entry keeping the most common DNA and genes. The V and J calls and clone size are TCRdb's, not the authors'. Within this sample are around 80,000 distinct CDR3 sequences, with about 15% of them counted one time only. Around 31% of the sample comes from the top ten.

PBMCs were isolated by Ficoll-Paque density gradient centrifugation. Concerning this clonotype itself: The antigen this receptor binds is unknown. Base qualities are not recorded, but no much larger clone differs from it by a single base.

In this chain, TRBV7-6 is recombined with TRBJ2-5, with no D gene named confidently. The receptor's source is an adult woman who had mild COVID-19 (a few samples of this study predate the infection). The sample titles of this study are shuffled in the database, so cell type and time point are left out; the donor was told from shared clones. The sequenced material came from PBMCs or a T cell subset sorted from them (not recorded which). In nucleotide form, the sequence is TGTGCCAGCAGCCCCATGGCCCAGGAAAAGACCCAGTACTTC. The resulting protein is CASSPMAQEKTQYF.